Detailed here is one TCR beta chain. Germline V lookup: CDR1 SGDLS, CDR2 YYNGEE. The CDR3 runs to 15 residues. V lost 0 bases to trimming and J lost 7 bases, with 11 bases between them. This sample was included in a study of blood T cell repertoires in COVID-19. Looking at the study overall: Italy, Spain and the United States were the sources of the convalescent and acute COVID-19 samples. The cDNA or gDNA used as material had been derived from T cells, B-cell-depleted T cells, or PBMCs.

Here immunoSEQ multiplex PCR was the method, and the copy in TCRdb shows in-frame clones only, minus some. The table has tens of thousands of clones, 75% to 90% seen once. The gene calls are TRBV9 and TRBJ1-6; the D gene is possibly TRBD1 (5 bases). Source material: peripheral blood. This receptor was taken from a human donor in a cohort sampled during active COVID-19. CDR3 protein: CASSVGQGLNSPLHF. For the CDR3, the DNA is TGTGCCAGCAGCGTAGGTCAGGGCCTAAATTCACCCCTCCACTTT.